The 21 T cell receptor beta chains listed next were all sequenced from one sample in a study of CD8+ T cells in alopecia areata listed by TCRdb under 2018. The method was the immunoSEQ multiplex PCR assay. RNA was extracted from all samples and reverse transcribed into cDNA as template for TCR sequencing. Entries here come from immuneACCESS through TCRdb and include only in-frame sequences with V and J called. Some clones fail to appear in such tables; in the studies checked, an unresolved V gene covers under half of the shortfall, and the cause of the remainder is unknown. In all, the sample holds around 180,000 clones, and just under 65% of those were seen once. The ten largest clones take up approximately 1.3% of the sample. The treatment or condition label, as the study defines it: oral pan-JAK inhibitor, 5-10 mg twice daily. The material sequenced was CD4+ T cells sorted from blood, taken around week 50, from a patient treated with tofacitinib. Every receptor here comes from a human donor with alopecia areata.

The chain carries TRBV29-1 and TRBJ1-2; 8 bases are shared with TRBD1. The trim removed 7 bases at V and 7 bases at J, leaving 5 bases unmatched. From germline, CDR1 is SQVTM and CDR2 ANQGSEA. The CDR3 spans 11 residues. As DNA, the CDR3 is TGCAGCGCTAGGACAGGGATTGGCTACACCTTC. It translates to CSARTGIGYTF. The complete variable domain, with remaining parts taken from reference TRBV29-1 and TRBJ1-2, reads SAVISQKPSRDICQRGTSLTIQCQVDSQVTMMFWYRQQPGQSLTLIATANQGSEATYESGFVIDKFPISRPNLTFSTLTVSNMSPEDSSIYLCSARTGIGYTFGSGTRLTVV.

The chain joins TRBV7-2 to TRBJ2-5; D is unresolved. This CDR3 contains 12 residues. Germline V gene data show CDR1 as SGHTA and CDR2 as FQGNSA. V shed 5 bases and J shed 5 bases, with 9 bases lying between them. CDR3 protein: CASSPPMETQYF. CDR3 nucleotide sequence: TGTGCCAGCAGCCCCCCGATGGAGACCCAGTACTTC.

The chain uses TRBV7-3 and TRBJ2-1, with D unresolved. Per germline, CDR1 SGHTA and CDR2 FQGTGA. V was shortened by 2 bases and J by 0 bases, with 11 bases between the two germline ends. This CDR3 has 16 residues. Written as DNA, the CDR3 is TGTGCCAGCAGCTTAGGGTCCGGACCCTCCTACAATGAGCAGTTCTTC. This codes for CASSLGSGPSYNEQFF.

This chain uses TRBV7-2 with TRBJ2-5; a possible D gene is TRBD1 (6 bases). V was trimmed by 7 bases and J by 4 bases, leaving 22 bases between them. The CDR3 extends over 16 amino acids. CDR1 SGHTA and CDR2 FQGNSA come from the germline V gene. CDR3 sequence: CASTPAGRRGGETQYF. The CDR3 DNA reads as TGTGCCAGCACCCCCGCAGGTCGCAGGGGTGGAGAGACCCAGTACTTC.

The chain recombines TRBV19 with TRBJ2-3; D may be TRBD2 (5 bases). Between the trimmed V and J ends, which lost 4 bases and 5 bases, there was a span of 13 bases. This CDR3 spans 14 amino acids. Germline CDR1 reads LNHDA; CDR2 reads SQIVND (reference sequence). The CDR3: CASSNKLGGDTQYF. The CDR3 coding sequence is TGTGCCAGTAGTAACAAACTAGGCGGAGATACGCAGTATTTT.

V and J are TRBV5-6 and TRBJ2-5; no definite D call. Germline CDR1 and CDR2: SGHDT and YYEEEE. CDR3 length: 13 residues. The V gene lost 4 bases and the J gene lost 2 bases, with 9 bases spanning the gap. In DNA form, the CDR3 reads TGTGCCAGCAGCACGGACCTACAAGAGACCCAGTACTTC. It is translated as CASSTDLQETQYF. Drawing the rest from reference TRBV5-6 and TRBJ2-5, the complete variable domain is DAGVTQSPTHLIKTRGQQVTLRCSPKSGHDTVSWYQQALGQGPQFIFQYYEEEERQRGNFPDRFSGHQFPNYSSELNVNALLLGDSALYLCASSTDLQETQYFGPGTRLLVL.

The chain employs TRBV7-3 and TRBJ2-6, with 7 bases identical to TRBD1. V was clipped by 3 bases and J by 2 bases; unmatched bases: 4. The CDR3 is 16 amino acids. Germline CDR1 SGHTA, CDR2 FQGTGA. The DNA of the CDR3 is TGTGCCAGCAGCTTCCGAGGGGGCGCTGGGGCCAACGTCCTGACTTTC. Its translation: CASSFRGGAGANVLTF.

This sequence joins TRBV7-2 and TRBJ1-4; D might be TRBD1 (6 bases). This CDR3 is built from 14 residues. Trimming left V 2 bases short and J 8 bases short, with 12 bases between. The germline V gene encodes CDR1 SGHTA and CDR2 FQGNSA. The CDR3 DNA reads as TGTGCCAGCAGCTTACTGGGGGCGCGGGAAAAACTGTTTTTT. Residues: CASSLLGAREKLFF.

The chain links TRBV2 to TRBJ1-6; unclear D gene. CDR3 size: 8 residues. V shed 11 bases and J shed 13 bases, with 6 bases lying between them. Germline V gene sequence: CDR1 SNHLY, CDR2 FYNNEI. The CDR3 nucleotides read TGTGCCTGCCGGCCCCTCCACTTT. This codes for CACRPLHF. Full variable domain (missing parts from reference TRBV2 and TRBJ1-6): EPEVTQTPSHQVTQMGQEVILRCVPISNHLYFYWYRQILGQKVEFLVSFYNNEISEKSEIFDDQFSVERPDGSNFTLKIRSTKLEDSAMYFCACRPLHFGNGTRLTVT.

This clone was found a few times. The rearrangement joins TRBV11-2 to TRBJ1-1; D is unresolved. The ends were cut back, 5 bases at V and 1 base at J, with 11 bases in the middle. The CDR3 contains 14 residues. Germline assignment: CDR1 SGHAT and CDR2 FQNNGV. The CDR3 sequence is CASSPPRTNTEAFF. The CDR3 nucleotides are TGTGCCAGCAGCCCGCCCCGTACGAACACTGAAGCTTTCTTT.

This clone was seen only a few times. The V call is TRBV4-3, the J call TRBJ2-2, with no clear D. The V gene's germline CDR1 is LGHNA and CDR2 YSLEER. V lost 2 bases, J lost 0 bases, and 16 bases lay in between. This CDR3 has 18 residues. This CDR3 is CASSQKSAGFANTGELFF. As DNA, the CDR3 is TGCGCCAGCAGCCAAAAGTCGGCAGGCTTCGCGAACACCGGGGAGCTGTTTTTT.

The count of this clone is one. The chain couples TRBV9 to TRBJ1-6; no firm D call. The CDR3 contains 14 residues. Germline values: CDR1 SGDLS, CDR2 YYNGEE. The V gene lost 0 bases and the J gene lost 7 bases, with 8 bases spanning the gap. CDR3 bases: TGTGCCAGCAGCGTAGCCTTTCAGAATTCACCCCTCCACTTT. Translating it yields CASSVAFQNSPLHF.

This clone was seen only a few times. The V gene is TRBV7-9, the J gene TRBJ2-7, with 7 nucleotides matching TRBD1. V was pared by 5 bases and J by 3 bases, with 7 bases of the junction left unmatched. Germline V lookup: CDR1 SEHNR, CDR2 FQNEAQ (reference sequence). The CDR3 runs 14 residues. The CDR3 loop is CASSLPGQNYEQYF. As DNA, the CDR3 is TGTGCCAGCAGCCTCCCGGGACAGAACTACGAGCAGTACTTC. Full variable domain (missing parts from reference TRBV7-9 and TRBJ2-7): DTGVSQNPRHKITKRGQNVTFRCDPISEHNRLYWYRQTLGQGPEFLTYFQNEAQLEKSRLLSDRFSAERPKGSFSTLEIQRTEQGDSAMYLCASSLPGQNYEQYFGPGTRLTVT.

This clone was counted a few times. As DNA, the CDR3 is TGCAGCGTTGAAAAAAGCGCAGATACGCAGTATTTT. The encoded protein is CSVEKSADTQYF. The chain is built from TRBV29-1 and TRBJ2-3, with D unresolved. Trimming shortened V by 2 bases and J by 4 bases, and 7 bases separated the two germline ends. The CDR3 spans 12 residues. Per the germline V gene, CDR1 is SQVTM and CDR2 is ANQGSEA.

The chain couples TRBV29-1 to TRBJ2-6; 7 nucleotides agree with TRBD1. Germline V gives CDR1 SQVTM, CDR2 ANQGSEA. With 4 bases clipped from V and 2 bases from J, the junction kept 2 bases outside the gene matches. The CDR3 has 14 residues. The CDR3 loop is CSVATGAGANVLTF. The CDR3 bases are TGCAGCGTTGCTACAGGGGCTGGGGCCAACGTCCTGACTTTC.

This clone was counted a few times. The chain carries TRBV5-1 and TRBJ2-3; TRBD2 agrees at 12 bases. Germline V gene data show CDR1 as SGHRS and CDR2 as YFSETQ. CDR3 length: 17 residues. With 2 bases clipped from V and 5 bases from J, the junction kept 9 bases outside the gene matches. The CDR3 DNA follows: TGCGCCAGCAGCTTTTTCCCTAGCGGGGGGGCACGAGATACGCAGTATTTT. Amino acid sequence: CASSFFPSGGARDTQYF.

The table lists this clone with a few counts. The J gene is TRBJ1-1, the V gene TRBV19; TRBD1 is a possible D gene (5 bases). The CDR3 sequence is 12 residues long. The germline V gene encodes CDR1 LNHDA and CDR2 SQIVND (reference sequence). V was shortened by 5 bases and J by 7 bases, with 11 bases between the two germline ends. The CDR3 nucleotides are TGTGCCAGTAGTCTCCGACAGAATGAAGCTTTCTTT. Protein: CASSLRQNEAFF.

This sequence joins TRBV2 and TRBJ2-7, with 8 bases that match TRBD1. The CDR3 runs to 12 residues. CDR1 and CDR2 (germline): SNHLY, FYNNEI. J gave up 4 bases and V 5 bases, and 1 base lay outside the gene matches. DNA for the CDR3: TGTGCCAGCAGTCGACAGGGGTACGAGCAGTACTTC. This sequence encodes CASSRQGYEQYF.

The chain has TRBV30 and TRBJ2-7; weak D call: TRBD2 (5 bases). The V gene's germline CDR1 is GTSNPN and CDR2 SVGIG (reference sequence). The CDR3 extends over 14 amino acids. V gave up 1 base and J gave up 3 bases, with 13 bases separating them. CDR3 sequence reads: CAWSELAVGYEQYF. The DNA of the CDR3 is TGTGCCTGGAGTGAGCTAGCTGTTGGCTACGAGCAGTACTTC.

J is TRBJ2-3 and V is TRBV30; 14 bases match TRBD2. Germline lookup yields CDR1 GTSNPN and CDR2 SVGIG (reference sequence). This CDR3 comprises 20 residues. The V and J ends lost 1 base and 2 bases, in that order; junction bases with no gene match: 14. This CDR3 is CAWSAARTSGGTGYTDTQYF. CDR3 bases: TGTGCCTGGAGTGCTGCGCGGACTAGCGGGGGGACAGGATACACAGATACGCAGTATTTT.

The rearrangement links TRBV7-6 to TRBJ2-3, with 7 positions matching TRBD2. The germline gives CDR1 SGHVS, CDR2 FNYEAQ. The length of the CDR3 is 13 residues. The CDR3 loop is CAAGRGEADTQYF. CDR3 bases: TGTGCTGCGGGGAGGGGAGAGGCAGATACGCAGTATTTT.